This passage covers 26 T cell receptor beta chains from one sample sequenced in a study of beta chain features in type 1 diabetes. Findings and caveats of the study: Among patients with Type 1 diabetes, TCRB CDR3s were moderately but significantly shorter in every one of the four CD4+ subsets.

The whole isolated RNA underwent reverse transcription, so sequencing captured expressed TCRB transcripts. Measured with immunoSEQ multiplex PCR; TCRdb has only the in-frame clones, and not every one. The data hold some 660,000 clones, with more than 12% observed a single time. No antigen is known for these receptors. Sequenced input: naive CD4+ T cells from blood. These receptors all come from a man between 18 and 35 years old with type 1 diabetes.

The J gene is TRBJ2-7, the V gene TRBV28; the D is unclear. The CDR3 consists of 14 residues. V was cut by 5 bases and J by 0 bases, with 11 bases left in between. Germline-derived CDR1 and CDR2 are MDHEN and SYDVKM. The chain's CDR3 is CASSVPHLSYEQYF. The CDR3 nucleotides read TGTGCCAGCAGTGTACCCCATCTCTCCTACGAGCAGTACTTC.

The chain combines TRBV11-2 with TRBJ2-3; TRBD1 is a possible D gene (6 bases). The V end lost 0 bases, the J end lost 5 bases, and 9 bases lay between the germline ends. Germline V gene lookup returns CDR1 SGHAT and CDR2 FQNNGV. The CDR3 loop spans 14 amino acids. The CDR3 nucleotides read TGTGCCAGCAGCTTAGAAACCAGGGGAGATACGCAGTATTTT. It is translated as CASSLETRGDTQYF. Looking up the rest from reference TRBV11-2 and TRBJ2-3 gives the full variable domain: EAGVAQSPRYKIIEKRQSVAFWCNPISGHATLYWYQQILGQGPKLLIQFQNNGVVDDSQLPKDRFSAERLKGVDSTLKIQPAKLEDSAVYLCASSLETRGDTQYFGPGTRLTVL.

The rearrangement links TRBV28 to TRBJ1-2; D is unclear. The CDR3 loop spans 14 amino acids. Germline V lookup: CDR1 MDHEN, CDR2 SYDVKM. Trimming left V 3 bases short and J 5 bases short, with 13 bases between. For the CDR3, the DNA is TGTGCCAGCAGTTTGAGTCGCCGGGGTTATGGCTACACCTTC. Amino acids: CASSLSRRGYGYTF.

The chain recombines TRBV5-1 with TRBJ2-6, with D possibly being TRBD1 (6 bases). Germline V gene sequence: CDR1 SGHRS, CDR2 YFSETQ. The V gene lost 4 bases and the J gene lost 0 bases, with 8 bases spanning the gap. The CDR3 is 15 residues long. CDR3 DNA: TGCGCCAGCAGCATACAGGGCTCTGGGGCCAACGTCCTGACTTTC. Protein: CASSIQGSGANVLTF. The full variable domain, completed using reference TRBV5-1 and TRBJ2-6, is KAGVTQTPRYLIKTRGQQVTLSCSPISGHRSVSWYQQTPGQGLQFLFEYFSETQRNKGNFPGRFSGRQFSNSRSEMNVSTLELGDSALYLCASSIQGSGANVLTFGAGSRLTVL.

This clone was detected a few times. This chain uses TRBV4-3 with TRBJ2-1; TRBD2 matches at 10 bases. V was pared by 1 base and J by 7 bases, with 7 bases of the junction left unmatched. The CDR3 contains 16 residues. Germline V gene data show CDR1 as LGHNA and CDR2 as YSLEER. The CDR3 bases are TGCGCCAGCAGCCAAGTTTTAGCGGGGGGCGAGAATGAGCAGTTCTTC. This codes for CASSQVLAGGENEQFF.

This clone has just a few counts. This chain connects TRBV21-1 to TRBJ2-1; the table names TRBD1, a call not compared with the DNA. TRBV21-1 is described as a pseudogene. There are 12 residues in the CDR3. The CDR3 reads CASSKGRNEQFF. CDR3 sequence (DNA): TGTGCCAGCAGCAAAGGCAGGAATGAGCAGTTCTTC.

The sample holds a few counts of this clone. CDR3 amino acids: CAWSRETGGPYEQYF. The CDR3 DNA is TGTGCCTGGAGTAGGGAGACGGGAGGACCCTACGAGCAGTACTTC. This chain connects TRBV30 to TRBJ2-7; TRBD2 agrees at 7 bases. CDR1 is GTSNPN, CDR2 SVGIG, per germline (reference sequence). The J segment lost 2 bases and the V segment lost 2 bases, leaving 9 bases of the junction unmatched. CDR3 length: 15 amino acids.

This clone was detected a few times. The J gene is TRBJ2-3, the V gene TRBV19; 10 bases match TRBD2. The CDR3 loop spans 16 amino acids. V lost 5 bases to trimming and J lost 2 bases; unmatched junction nucleotides: 7. CDR1 and CDR2 (germline): LNHDA, SQIVND (reference sequence). The CDR3 region is CASSPFGLAATDTQYF. CDR3 in DNA: TGTGCCAGTAGTCCCTTTGGACTAGCGGCCACAGATACGCAGTATTTT.

This clone has more than one count but fewer than ten. J is TRBJ1-2 and V is TRBV4-1; the D is unclear. There are 12 residues in the CDR3. Trimming pared 0 bases from V and 7 bases from J, leaving 6 bases between. CDR1 MGHRA and CDR2 YSYEKL come from the germline V gene. As DNA, the CDR3 is TGCGCCAGCAGCCAAGATGGTGGTGGCTACACCTTC. Translating it yields CASSQDGGGYTF.

The chain couples TRBV18 to TRBJ1-1; TRBD1 matches 7 bases. The J segment lost 4 bases and the V segment lost 3 bases, leaving 5 bases of the junction unmatched. In germline, CDR1 is KGHSH, CDR2 LQKENI. This CDR3 has 14 residues. CDR3 sequence reads: CASSPDRAATEAFF. The CDR3 bases are TGTGCCAGCTCACCTGACAGGGCGGCCACTGAAGCTTTCTTT.

The chain is built from TRBV7-2 and TRBJ2-5; D assignment may be TRBD1 or TRBD2 (5 bases each). Per the germline V gene, CDR1 is SGHTA and CDR2 is FQGNSA. There are 15 residues in the CDR3. Trimming left V 4 bases short and J 9 bases short, with 21 bases between. The CDR3 here is CASSYGTPRVWAQYF. CDR3 nucleotide sequence: TGTGCCAGCAGCTACGGGACCCCAAGGGTATGGGCCCAGTACTTC. The complete variable domain, with remaining parts taken from reference TRBV7-2 and TRBJ2-5, reads GAGVSQSPSNKVTEKGKDVELRCDPISGHTALYWYRQSLGQGLEFLIYFQGNSAPDKSGLPSDRFSAERTGGSVSTLTIQRTQQEDSAVYLCASSYGTPRVWAQYFGPGTRLLVL.

This clone occurred a few times. The chain carries TRBV6-5 and TRBJ2-7; 10 bases map to TRBD1. Trimming cost V 5 bases and J 3 bases; bases outside gene matches: 4. The germline CDR1 and CDR2 sequences are MNHEY and SVGAGI. This CDR3 has 14 residues. Here the CDR3 DNA reads TGTGCCAGCAGTGCCGGGACAGGGGACTACGAGCAGTACTTC. It codes for CASSAGTGDYEQYF.

This clone turned up a few times. At one boundary the junction diverges from the germline segment, which might be a read error. The chain uses TRBV20-1 and TRBJ1-4; no firm D call. Germline V gene lookup returns CDR1 DFQATT and CDR2 SNEGSKA (reference sequence). This CDR3 has 11 residues. CDR3 sequence: CSATVAPHLKF. DNA for the CDR3: TGCAGTGCTACGGTCGCACCACACCTCAAATTT.

This clone turned up a few times. The same CDR3 can be traced to other DNA sequences in this sample. The chain links TRBV4-1 to TRBJ2-7, with 7 positions matching TRBD1. Per germline, CDR1 MGHRA and CDR2 YSYEKL. The CDR3 is 15 residues long. Trimming removed 0 bases from V and 3 bases from J; junction bases left unmatched: 5. As DNA, the CDR3 is TGCGCCAGCAGCCAAGACCTACAGGGGTACTACGAGCAGTACTTC. Encoded protein: CASSQDLQGYYEQYF.

The rearrangement joins TRBV25-1 to TRBJ1-4; 9 positions match TRBD1. CDR3 length: 13 amino acids. Trimming at V came to 8 bases and at J to 5 bases, leaving 3 bases not matched to a gene. Germline assignment: CDR1 MGHDK and CDR2 SYGVNS. The CDR3 spells CASRGQGNEKLFF. CDR3 sequence (DNA): TGTGCCAGCCGCGGACAGGGGAATGAAAAACTGTTTTTT.

The chain uses TRBV6-5 and TRBJ2-5; TRBD1 matches 7 bases. J gave up 4 bases and V 3 bases, and 2 bases lay outside the gene matches. The CDR3 runs 13 residues. The germline gives CDR1 MNHEY, CDR2 SVGAGI. The CDR3: CASSYAGGETQYF. The DNA for the CDR3 is TGTGCCAGCAGTTATGCAGGGGGAGAGACCCAGTACTTC.

The chain has TRBV4-3 and TRBJ1-2, with a weak D call TRBD1 (5 bases). The CDR3 runs 15 residues. The germline gives CDR1 LGHNA, CDR2 YSLEER. V was trimmed by 4 bases and J by 8 bases, leaving 20 bases between them. The CDR3 loop reads CASSRDVKFPRGYTF. CDR3 in DNA: TGCGCCAGCAGCCGGGACGTGAAATTCCCTAGGGGCTACACCTTC.

This clone showed up just a few times. V gene TRBV28 combines with J gene TRBJ1-5; no definite D call. The CDR3 is 13 residues long. Germline CDR1 is MDHEN and CDR2 is SYDVKM. Trimming removed 8 bases at V and 2 bases at J, with 10 bases between. CDR3 in DNA: TGTGCCAGCCCGTCCCGGTGCAATCAGCCCCAGCATTTT. It yields the protein CASPSRCNQPQHF.

The chain combines TRBV5-4 with TRBJ1-5; D is uncertain. The CDR3 runs 13 residues. The germline V gene encodes CDR1 SGHNT and CDR2 YYREEE (reference sequence). Trimming left V 0 bases short and J 5 bases short, with 6 bases between. The CDR3 DNA is TGTGCCAGCAGCTTGGCGGGTGATCAGCCCCAGCATTTT. Translating gives CASSLAGDQPQHF. The full variable domain, completed using reference TRBV5-4 and TRBJ1-5, is ETGVTQSPTHLIKTRGQQVTLRCSSQSGHNTVSWYQQALGQGPQFIFQYYREEENGRGNFPPRFSGLQFPNYSSELNVNALELDDSALYLCASSLAGDQPQHFGDGTRLSIL.

This clone was counted only a few times. The chain carries TRBV14 and TRBJ1-5, with D maybe TRBD1 (6 bases). Trimming took 4 bases from V and 4 from J, leaving 11 bases between them. Germline CDR1 SGHDN, CDR2 FVKESK. The CDR3 consists of 14 residues. CDR3: CASSLGGSNQPQHF. DNA for the CDR3: TGTGCCAGCAGCCTAGGGGGAAGTAATCAGCCCCAGCATTTT.

This clone has a handful of counts. The V and J genes are TRBV7-9 and TRBJ1-2; TRBD1 might be the D (5 bases). V was pared by 5 bases and J by 8 bases, with 18 bases between. CDR3 size: 14 residues. Germline V gene sequence: CDR1 SEHNR, CDR2 FQNEAQ (reference sequence). The DNA for the CDR3 is TGTGCCAGCAGCCCCACGAGCTGGGACTTCGGCTACACCTTC. This translates into CASSPTSWDFGYTF.

The V gene is TRBV9, the J gene TRBJ2-2; a possible D gene is TRBD1 (6 bases). Germline assignment: CDR1 SGDLS and CDR2 YYNGEE. Trimming stripped 6 bases from V and 5 bases from J, with 8 bases between. This CDR3 has 12 amino acids. The CDR3 sequence is CASTGQTGELFF. CDR3 sequence (DNA): TGTGCCAGCACCGGACAGACCGGGGAGCTGTTTTTT.

This clone was counted a few times. This chain connects TRBV29-1 to TRBJ2-6; D is undetermined. V dropped 7 bases and J dropped 2 bases, with 12 bases sitting between them. This CDR3 spans 14 amino acids. Per the germline V gene, CDR1 is SQVTM and CDR2 is ANQGSEA. The CDR3, as DNA: TGCAGCGCTACAACAATGGCTGGGGCCAACGTCCTGACTTTC. This sequence encodes CSATTMAGANVLTF. The entire variable domain, with the rest obtained from reference TRBV29-1 and TRBJ2-6, is as follows: SAVISQKPSRDICQRGTSLTIQCQVDSQVTMMFWYRQQPGQSLTLIATANQGSEATYESGFVIDKFPISRPNLTFSTLTVSNMSPEDSSIYLCSATTMAGANVLTFGAGSRLTVL.

This sequence joins TRBV7-2 and TRBJ2-3; 10 nucleotides match TRBD1. Per germline, CDR1 SGHTA and CDR2 FQGNSA. The CDR3 is 16 residues long. V shed 4 bases, J shed 5 bases, and the junction held 9 bases outside the gene matches. The CDR3 sequence is CASSWGVGQGKDTQYF. CDR3 DNA: TGTGCCAGCAGCTGGGGAGTGGGACAGGGGAAAGATACGCAGTATTTT.

The chain combines TRBV5-1 with TRBJ2-7, with D perhaps matching TRBD2 (6 bases). This CDR3 spans 13 amino acids. Trimming removed 0 bases at V and 3 bases at J, with 7 bases between. The germline V gene has CDR1 SGHRS and CDR2 YFSETQ. The CDR3 sequence: CASSLAGVYEQYF. The CDR3 region has the DNA TGCGCCAGCAGCTTGGCGGGGGTCTACGAGCAGTACTTC.

This clone has only a few counts. Its ends do not fully match the called genes, so a read error is possible. V gene TRBV29-1 combines with J gene TRBJ1-4; D is uncertain. The germline V gene encodes CDR1 SQVTM and CDR2 ANQGSEA. The CDR3 sequence is 12 residues long. In DNA, the CDR3 is TGCAGCGTTTACTCAACTGATGAAAAACTGTTTTTT. It is translated as CSVYSTDEKLFF.